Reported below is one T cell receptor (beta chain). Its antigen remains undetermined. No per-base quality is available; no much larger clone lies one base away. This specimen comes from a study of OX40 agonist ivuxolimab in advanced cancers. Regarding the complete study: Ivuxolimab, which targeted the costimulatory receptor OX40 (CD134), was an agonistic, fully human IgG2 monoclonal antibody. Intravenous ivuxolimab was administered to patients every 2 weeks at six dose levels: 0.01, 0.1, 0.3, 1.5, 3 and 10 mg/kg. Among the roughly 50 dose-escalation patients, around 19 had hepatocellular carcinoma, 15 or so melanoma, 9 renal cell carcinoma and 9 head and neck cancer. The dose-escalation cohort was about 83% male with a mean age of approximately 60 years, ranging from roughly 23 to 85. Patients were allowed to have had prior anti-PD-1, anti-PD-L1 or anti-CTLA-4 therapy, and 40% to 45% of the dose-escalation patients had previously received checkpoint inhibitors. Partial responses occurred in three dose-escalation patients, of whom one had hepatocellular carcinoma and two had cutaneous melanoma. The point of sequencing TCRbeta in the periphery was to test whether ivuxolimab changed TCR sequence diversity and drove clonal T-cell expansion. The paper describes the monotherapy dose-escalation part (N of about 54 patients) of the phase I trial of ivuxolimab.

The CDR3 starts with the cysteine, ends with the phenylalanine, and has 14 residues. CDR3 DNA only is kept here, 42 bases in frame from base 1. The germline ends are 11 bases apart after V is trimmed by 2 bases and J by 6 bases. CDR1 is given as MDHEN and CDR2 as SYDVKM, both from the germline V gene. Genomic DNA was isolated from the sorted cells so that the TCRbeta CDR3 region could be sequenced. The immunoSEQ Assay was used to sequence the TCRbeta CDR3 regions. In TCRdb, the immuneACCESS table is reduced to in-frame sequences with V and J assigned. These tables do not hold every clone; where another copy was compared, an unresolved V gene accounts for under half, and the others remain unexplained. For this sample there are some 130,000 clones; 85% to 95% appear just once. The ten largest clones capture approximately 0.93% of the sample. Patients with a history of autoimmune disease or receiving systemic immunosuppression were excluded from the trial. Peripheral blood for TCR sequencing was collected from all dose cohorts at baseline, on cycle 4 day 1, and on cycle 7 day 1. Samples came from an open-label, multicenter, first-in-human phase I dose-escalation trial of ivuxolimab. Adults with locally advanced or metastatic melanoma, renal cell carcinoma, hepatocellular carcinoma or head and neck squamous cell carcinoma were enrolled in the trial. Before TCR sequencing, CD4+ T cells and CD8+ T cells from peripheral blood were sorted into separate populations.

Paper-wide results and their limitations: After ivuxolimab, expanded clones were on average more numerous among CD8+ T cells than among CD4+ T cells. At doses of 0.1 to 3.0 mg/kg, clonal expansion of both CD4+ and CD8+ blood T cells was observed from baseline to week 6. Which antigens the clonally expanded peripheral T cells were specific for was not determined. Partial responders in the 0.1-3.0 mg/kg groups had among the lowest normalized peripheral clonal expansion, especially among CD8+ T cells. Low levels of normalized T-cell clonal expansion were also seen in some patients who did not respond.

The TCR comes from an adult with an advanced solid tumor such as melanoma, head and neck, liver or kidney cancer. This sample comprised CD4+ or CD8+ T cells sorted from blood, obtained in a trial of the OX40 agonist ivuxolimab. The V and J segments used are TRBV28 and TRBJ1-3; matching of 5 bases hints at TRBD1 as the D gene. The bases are TGTGCCAGCAGTTTAAGGCGCAGGGTAAACACCATATATTTT. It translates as CASSLRRRVNTIYF. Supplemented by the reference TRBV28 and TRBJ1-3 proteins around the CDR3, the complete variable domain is DVKVTQSSRYLVKRTGEKVFLECVQDMDHENMFWYRQDPGLGLRLIYFSYDVKMKEKGDIPEGYSVSREKKERFSLILESASTNQTSMYLCASSLRRRVNTIYFGEGSWLTVV.